This T cell receptor beta chain was captured in a study of shared clonotypes between healthy human individuals (dated by TCRdb to about 2020). About the investigation overall: The cohort comprised a couple of women and a few men aged 18 to 49 years. Per donor, three plates each were used for CD4 naive and CD4 memory, two for CD8 naive, and one for CD8 memory. Blood TCR repertoires of about five healthy adults were deeply sequenced to estimate repertoire size and the extent of clonotype sharing between individuals. Libraries were prepared and TCR repertoires were sequenced by different laboratories using diverse techniques, in order to increase sequencing depth and limit assay-specific biases. Per donor, leukapheresis produced somewhere between about 0.8 and 9.5 billion PBMCs. General conclusions and limits of the study: Across several donors, roughly 5% of naive CD4, roughly 3.3% of naive CD8, roughly 2.2% of memory CD4, and approximately 0.4% of memory CD8 clonotypes were shared. Rarefaction of sorted-subset datasets indicated incomplete sequencing despite the large sequencing depth. Sampling was limited to blood, and TCR repertoires in tissue likely differ from TCR repertoires in blood. The small number of donors limited the genetic and exposure-history diversity represented. Compared with non-shared clonotypes, the clonotypes found in all four sorted-subset donors had higher generation probabilities. Naive subsets generally had larger estimated clonotype richness than memory subsets. Pairwise subsampling indicated that sequencing depth was expected to affect the degree of clonotype sharing among donors.

Donors were healthy HIV-negative adults with no recently reported acute infections or vaccinations. Only Caucasian adults living in Nashville, Tennessee, USA were represented among the donors. Magnetic negative selection was used to enrich CD4+ T cells, after which naive cells were positively selected on CD45RA and the negative fraction became the memory subset. After blood collection by leukapheresis, PBMCs were isolated using Ficoll-Histopaque density gradient centrifugation and then cryopreserved in the vapor phase of liquid nitrogen. Purity and quantity of every magnetically sorted T cell population were checked by analytical flow cytometry. Genomic DNA was isolated from each sorted fraction and quantified by UV absorbance on a Nanodrop 2000c. Only a few counts were recorded for this clone. No cognate antigen has been identified for it. Within one base of it there is no much larger clone, and no base qualities were kept.

TCR CDR3 regions were amplified from genomic DNA by multiplex PCR using the deep immunoSEQ assay. Genomic DNA extracted from each cell subset was distributed evenly over all wells of several immunoSEQ 96-well plates, and each plate served as one replicate. Each replicate PCR for sorted subsets received around 0.2 ug genomic DNA, equal to about 30,000 T cell genomes. Purified libraries were quantified with a Qubit 3.0 fluorometer, sized on a Bioanalyzer 2100, and re-quantified with the KAPA Library Quantification kit. A separate single-read 150-cycle Illumina NextSeq 550 flow cell was used to sequence each immunoSEQ 96-well plate. Per the original workflow: The immunoSEQ output contained only junctional sequences without quality scores, so filtering could not match that applied to full-length reads. To assign V/J genes and CDR3, sequences were annotated using PyIR, a Python wrapper for IgBLAST v1.9, with IMGT germline references. Any read was removed if the V/J assignment was weak (E-value above 1e-6), the CDR3 was missing, or the read contained stop codons, out-of-frame junctions, or ambiguous translated residues. V3J clonotypes were defined as sequences sharing an identical inferred V gene, J gene, and CDR3 amino acid sequence. Percentage overlap between repertoires was computed as shared unique clonotypes divided by the size of the smaller repertoire. Richness of each repertoire was evaluated using RTK rarefaction, the Chao1 estimator, and Recon v2.1 estimates of unobserved clonotypes. For all TCRbeta clonotypes obtained by the gDNA method from four donors, generation probabilities were computed with OLGA. Not all clones reach the TCRdb copy of this immuneACCESS table, which keeps in-frame sequences only. Checked studies attribute under half of the gap to unresolved V genes and leave the rest unexplained. The V and J calls and clone size are taken from that table; D and trimming were inferred from the DNA. The sample table contains a few hundred thousand clones; only one count was recorded for around 67% of them. Under 11% of the sample belongs to the ten largest clones.

From its cysteine to its phenylalanine, the CDR3 spans 13 amino acids. The sequence is cut down to CDR3 DNA, 39 bases in frame from base 1. Trimming costs V 1 base and J 0 bases, and their ends lie 4 bases apart. CDR1 and CDR2, per the germline V gene (reference sequence), are GTSNPN and SVGIG. The rearranged segments are TRBV30 and TRBJ1-5; the D segment cannot be called with confidence. Material for sequencing was memory CD4+ T cells sorted from blood. Taken with the paper, the label for cell subset or site translates to: CD45RA-negative fraction. The clonotype was recovered from a man aged 30 to 39 in good health. CDR3 protein: CAWSEHSNQPQHF. The DNA sequence is TGTGCCTGGAGTGAACATAGCAATCAGCCCCAGCATTTT.